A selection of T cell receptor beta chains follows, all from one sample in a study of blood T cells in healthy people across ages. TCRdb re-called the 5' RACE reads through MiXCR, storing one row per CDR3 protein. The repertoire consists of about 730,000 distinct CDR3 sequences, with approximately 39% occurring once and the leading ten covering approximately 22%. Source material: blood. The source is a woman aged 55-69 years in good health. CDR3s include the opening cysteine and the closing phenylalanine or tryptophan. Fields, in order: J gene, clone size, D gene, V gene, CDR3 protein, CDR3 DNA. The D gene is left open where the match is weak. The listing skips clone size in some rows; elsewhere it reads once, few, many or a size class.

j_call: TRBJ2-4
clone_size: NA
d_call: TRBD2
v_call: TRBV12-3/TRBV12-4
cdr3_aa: CASILSSGGNIQYF
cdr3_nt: TGTGCCAGCATTTTATCCTCGGGGGGGAACATTCAGTACTTC

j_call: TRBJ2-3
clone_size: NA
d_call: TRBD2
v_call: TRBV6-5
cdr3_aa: CASSYLAGGRADTQYF
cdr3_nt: TGTGCCAGCAGTTACCTAGCGGGAGGGCGGGCAGATACGCAGTATTTT

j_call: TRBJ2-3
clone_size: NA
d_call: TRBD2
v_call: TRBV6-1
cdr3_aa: CASGRGGVASTDTQYF
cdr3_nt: TGTGCCAGCGGTCGCGGGGGGGTCGCTAGCACAGATACGCAGTATTTT

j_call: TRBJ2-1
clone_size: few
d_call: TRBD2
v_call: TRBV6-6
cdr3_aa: CASSPKRGDLDEQFF
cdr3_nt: TGTGCCAGCAGCCCTAAGCGGGGTGACTTGGATGAGCAGTTCTTC

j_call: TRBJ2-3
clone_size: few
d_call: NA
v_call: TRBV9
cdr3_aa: CASSVAGSGLTDTQYF
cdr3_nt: TGTGCCAGCAGCGTAGCCGGGAGCGGTCTTACAGATACGCAGTATTTT

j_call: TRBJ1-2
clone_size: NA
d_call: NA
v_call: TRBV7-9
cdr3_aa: CASSLAWELGVDGYTF
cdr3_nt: TGTGCCAGCAGCTTAGCGTGGGAGTTAGGGGTCGATGGCTACACCTTC

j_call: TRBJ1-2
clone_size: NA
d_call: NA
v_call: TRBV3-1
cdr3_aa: CASSQEGGIGYTF
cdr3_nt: TGTGCCAGCAGCCAAGAGGGAGGGATTGGCTACACCTTC

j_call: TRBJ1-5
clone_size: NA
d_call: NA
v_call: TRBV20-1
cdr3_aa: CSAIWSGTGGNQPQHF
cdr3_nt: TGCAGTGCTATTTGGTCGGGGACGGGGGGGAACCAGCCCCAGCATTTT

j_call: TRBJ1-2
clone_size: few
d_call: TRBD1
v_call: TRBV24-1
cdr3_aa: CATSDVDRGTYGYTF
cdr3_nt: TGTGCCACCAGTGATGTGGACAGGGGGACCTATGGCTACACCTTC

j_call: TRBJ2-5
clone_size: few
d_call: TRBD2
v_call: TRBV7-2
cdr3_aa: CASSLRPSGGEETQYF
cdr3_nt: TGTGCCAGCAGCTTAAGGCCTAGCGGGGGAGAAGAGACCCAGTACTTC

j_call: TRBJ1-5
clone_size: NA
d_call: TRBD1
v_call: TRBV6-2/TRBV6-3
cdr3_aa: CASSRQGMQPQHF
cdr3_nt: TGTGCCAGCAGTCGACAGGGTATGCAGCCCCAGCATTTT

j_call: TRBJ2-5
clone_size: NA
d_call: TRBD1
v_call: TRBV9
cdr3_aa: CASSPRDRKQETQYF
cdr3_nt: TGTGCCAGCAGCCCCCGGGACAGGAAACAAGAGACCCAGTACTTC

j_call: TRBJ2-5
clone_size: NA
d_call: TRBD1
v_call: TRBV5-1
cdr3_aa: CASSFDRAGQETQYF
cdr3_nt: TGCGCCAGCAGCTTCGACAGGGCAGGACAAGAGACCCAGTACTTC

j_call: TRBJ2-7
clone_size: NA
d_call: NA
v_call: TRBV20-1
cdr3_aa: CSAGALTRSYEQYF
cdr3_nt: TGCAGTGCTGGGGCCCTGACCCGCTCCTACGAGCAGTACTTC

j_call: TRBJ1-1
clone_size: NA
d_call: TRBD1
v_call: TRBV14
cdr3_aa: CASSPRTGGWGTEAFF
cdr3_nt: TGTGCCAGCAGCCCTCGGACAGGGGGCTGGGGGACTGAAGCTTTCTTT

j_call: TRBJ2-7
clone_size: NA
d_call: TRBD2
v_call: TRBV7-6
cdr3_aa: CASSPARTSGKVQYF
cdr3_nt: TGTGCCAGCAGCCCCGCCCGGACTAGCGGGAAGGTACAGTACTTC

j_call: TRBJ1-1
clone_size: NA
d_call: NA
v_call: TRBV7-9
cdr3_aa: CASSLDGVLNTEAFF
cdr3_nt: TGTGCCAGCAGCTTAGACGGGGTATTAAACACTGAAGCTTTCTTT

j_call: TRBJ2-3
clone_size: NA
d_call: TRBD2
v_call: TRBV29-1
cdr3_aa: CSIGLAVDTQYF
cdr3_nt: TGCAGCATTGGACTAGCCGTAGATACGCAGTATTTT

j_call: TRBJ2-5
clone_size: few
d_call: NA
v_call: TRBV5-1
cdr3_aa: CASTGGQGETQYF
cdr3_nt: TGCGCCAGCACCGGGGGGCAAGGGGAGACCCAGTACTTC

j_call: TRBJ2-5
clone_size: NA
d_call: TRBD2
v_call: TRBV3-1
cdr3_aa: CASSQAWLAGKETQYF
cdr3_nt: TGTGCCAGCAGCCAAGCTTGGCTAGCGGGGAAAGAGACCCAGTACTTC

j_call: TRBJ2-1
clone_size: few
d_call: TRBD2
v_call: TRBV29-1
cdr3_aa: CSAGLAGIDNEQFF
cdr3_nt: TGCAGCGCTGGACTAGCGGGAATAGACAATGAGCAGTTCTTC

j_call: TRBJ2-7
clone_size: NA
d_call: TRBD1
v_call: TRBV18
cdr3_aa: CASSPPGQHASYEQYF
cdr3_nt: TGTGCCAGCTCACCCCCGGGACAGCATGCCTCCTACGAGCAGTACTTC

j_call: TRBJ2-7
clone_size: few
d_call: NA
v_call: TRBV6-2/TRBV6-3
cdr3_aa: CASGKTVLAYEQYF
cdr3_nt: TGTGCCAGCGGCAAAACGGTTTTAGCCTACGAGCAGTACTTC

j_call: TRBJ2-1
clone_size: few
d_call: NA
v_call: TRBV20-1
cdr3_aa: CSARDNYNEQFF
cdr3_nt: TGCAGTGCTAGAGACAACTACAATGAGCAGTTCTTC

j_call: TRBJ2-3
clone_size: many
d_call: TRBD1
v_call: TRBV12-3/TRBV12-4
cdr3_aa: CASSPRLAYRGRGTDTQYF
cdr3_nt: TGTGCCAGCAGTCCTAGGCTCGCTTACAGGGGCCGTGGAACAGATACGCAGTATTTT

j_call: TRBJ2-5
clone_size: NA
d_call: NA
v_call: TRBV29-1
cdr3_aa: CSVDRQEETQYF
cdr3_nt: TGCAGCGTAGACCGACAAGAGGAGACCCAGTACTTC

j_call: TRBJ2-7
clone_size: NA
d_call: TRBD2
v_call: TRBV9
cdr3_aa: CASSSEGSGRAPYNEQYF
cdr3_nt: TGTGCCAGCAGCTCAGAGGGTAGCGGGAGGGCCCCTTACAATGAGCAGTACTTC

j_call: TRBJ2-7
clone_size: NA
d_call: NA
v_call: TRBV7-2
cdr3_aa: CASSLDSAWYF
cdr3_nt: TGTGCCAGCAGCTTAGATAGCGCTTGGTACTTC

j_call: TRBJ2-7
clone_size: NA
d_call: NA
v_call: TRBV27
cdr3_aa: CASSMMGPRYEQYF
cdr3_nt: TGTGCCAGCAGTATGATGGGACCTCGCTACGAGCAGTACTTC

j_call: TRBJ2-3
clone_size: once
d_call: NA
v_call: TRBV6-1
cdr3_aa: CVFSASLTDTQYF
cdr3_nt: TGTGTATTTTCGGCCTCGCTCACAGATACGCAGTATTTT

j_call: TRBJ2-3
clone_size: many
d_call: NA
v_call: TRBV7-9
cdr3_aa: CAGGRQVEDTQYF
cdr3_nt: TGTGCCGGGGGCCGACAGGTAGAAGATACGCAGTATTTT

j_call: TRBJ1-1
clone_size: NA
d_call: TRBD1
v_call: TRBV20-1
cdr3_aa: CLPRTGRATEAFF
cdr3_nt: TGCCTGCCACGGACAGGGAGGGCCACTGAAGCTTTCTTT

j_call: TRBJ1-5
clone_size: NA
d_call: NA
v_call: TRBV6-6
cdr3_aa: CASMRGMDQPQHF
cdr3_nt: TGTGCCAGCATGCGGGGCATGGATCAGCCCCAGCATTTT

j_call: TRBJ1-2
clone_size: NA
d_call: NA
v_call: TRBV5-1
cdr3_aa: CASSLEARSSYGYTF
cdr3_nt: TGCGCCAGCAGCTTGGAAGCCAGGAGCTCCTATGGCTACACCTTC

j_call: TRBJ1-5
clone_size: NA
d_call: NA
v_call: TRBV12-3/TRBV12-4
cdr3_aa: CASSRNVGGGQPQHF
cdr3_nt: TGTGCCAGCAGTCGTAATGTGGGGGGGGGTCAGCCCCAGCATTTT

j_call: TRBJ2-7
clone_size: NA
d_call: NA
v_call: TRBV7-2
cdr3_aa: CASSLAGLDSYEQYF
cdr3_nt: TGTGCCAGCAGCTTAGCTGGGTTAGATAGCTACGAGCAGTACTTC

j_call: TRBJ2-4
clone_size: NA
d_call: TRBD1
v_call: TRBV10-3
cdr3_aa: CAISEPGQREKNIQYF
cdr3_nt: TGTGCCATCAGTGAGCCGGGACAGCGCGAGAAAAACATTCAGTACTTC

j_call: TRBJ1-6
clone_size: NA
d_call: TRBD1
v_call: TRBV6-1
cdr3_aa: CASGEQGVGNSPLHF
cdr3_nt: TGTGCCAGCGGGGAGCAGGGGGTGGGGAATTCACCCCTCCACTTT

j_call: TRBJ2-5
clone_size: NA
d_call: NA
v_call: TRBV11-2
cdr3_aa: CASSSTQQGSGQYF
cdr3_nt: TGTGCCAGCAGTTCCACGCAACAGGGTTCCGGGCAGTACTTC

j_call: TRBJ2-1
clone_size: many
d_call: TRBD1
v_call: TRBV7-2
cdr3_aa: CASSPRTGEQFF
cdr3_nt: TGTGCCAGCAGCCCCCGGACAGGGGAGCAGTTCTTC

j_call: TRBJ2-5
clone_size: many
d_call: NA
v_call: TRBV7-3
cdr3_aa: CASSSGPTQETQYF
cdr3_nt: TGTGCCAGCAGCTCGGGACCTACACAAGAGACCCAGTACTTC

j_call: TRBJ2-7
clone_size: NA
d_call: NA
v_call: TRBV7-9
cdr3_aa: CASSGNELYEQYF
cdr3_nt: TGTGCCAGCAGCGGGAATGAGCTCTACGAGCAGTACTTC

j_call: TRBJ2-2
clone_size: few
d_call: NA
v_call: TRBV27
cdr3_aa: CASRGVGTGNTGELFF
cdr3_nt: TGTGCCTCGCGGGGGGTTGGGACAGGTAACACCGGGGAGCTGTTTTTT

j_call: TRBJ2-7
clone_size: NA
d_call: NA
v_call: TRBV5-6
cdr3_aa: CASRPEGGYEQYF
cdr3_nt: TGTGCCAGCAGACCCGAGGGGGGCTACGAGCAGTACTTC

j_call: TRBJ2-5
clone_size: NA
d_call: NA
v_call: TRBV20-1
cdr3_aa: CSARWGSETQYF
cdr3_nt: TGCAGTGCTAGATGGGGATCAGAGACCCAGTACTTC

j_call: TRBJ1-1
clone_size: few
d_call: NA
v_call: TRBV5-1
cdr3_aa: CASSLWGGVNTEAFF
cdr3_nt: TGCGCCAGCAGCTTGTGGGGAGGGGTGAACACTGAAGCTTTCTTT

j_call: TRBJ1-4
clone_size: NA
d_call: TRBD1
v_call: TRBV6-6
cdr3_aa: CASSFNRGRGEKLFF
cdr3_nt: TGTGCCAGCAGTTTCAACAGGGGCAGGGGTGAAAAACTGTTTTTT

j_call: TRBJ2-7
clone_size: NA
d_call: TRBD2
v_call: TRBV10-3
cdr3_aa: CAVSPQGSIAGDYEQYF
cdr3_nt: TGTGCCGTCTCCCCGCAGGGGTCCATAGCGGGAGACTACGAGCAGTACTTC

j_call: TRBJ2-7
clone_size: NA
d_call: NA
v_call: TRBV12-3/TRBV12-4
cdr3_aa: CASSLAQWGHYEQYF
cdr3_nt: TGTGCCAGCAGTTTAGCGCAATGGGGGCACTACGAGCAGTACTTC

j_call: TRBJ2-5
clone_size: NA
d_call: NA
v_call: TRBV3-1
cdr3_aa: CASSQDATMETQYF
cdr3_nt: TGTGCCAGCAGCCAAGACGCTACGATGGAGACCCAGTACTTC

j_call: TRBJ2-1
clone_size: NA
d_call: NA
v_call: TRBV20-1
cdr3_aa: CSARAPNWDEQFF
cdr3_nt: TGCAGTGCTAGAGCCCCCAATTGGGATGAGCAGTTCTTC